This TCR beta chain was sequenced in a study of T cell repertoires in cytomegalovirus infection. Study-wide background: Public signatures in TCR beta pointed to CMV infection and matching HLA type.

On this clonotype: Its antigen is undetermined.

Study-wide results and caveats: Of the TCR beta families, the public ones yielded a cumulative frequency that identified carriers of CMV plus the relevant HLA. There were HLA-C-restricted CMV-specific TCR beta clonotypes dominating the ex vivo response.

The CDR3 is 14 residues long. From germline, CDR1 is SNHLY and CDR2 FYNNEI. Trimming stripped 2 bases from V and 7 bases from J, with 11 bases between. TCRdb passed the reads through MiXCR, listing each CDR3 protein once. Among approximately 730,000 distinct CDR3 sequences, roughly 33% were seen once, and the ten largest hold about 20%. This TCR was recovered from a human donor in good health (CMV status not recorded). Some clones in this sample may be carry-over from other donors' samples. Sequences were derived from cultured PBMCs, sampled from culture after CMV antigen stimulation. V is TRBV2 and J is TRBJ1-4; the D is unclear. CDR3 amino acids: CASSETDGVEKLFF. CDR3 nucleotide sequence: TGTGCCAGCAGTGAAACAGACGGAGTTGAAAAACTGTTTTTT.